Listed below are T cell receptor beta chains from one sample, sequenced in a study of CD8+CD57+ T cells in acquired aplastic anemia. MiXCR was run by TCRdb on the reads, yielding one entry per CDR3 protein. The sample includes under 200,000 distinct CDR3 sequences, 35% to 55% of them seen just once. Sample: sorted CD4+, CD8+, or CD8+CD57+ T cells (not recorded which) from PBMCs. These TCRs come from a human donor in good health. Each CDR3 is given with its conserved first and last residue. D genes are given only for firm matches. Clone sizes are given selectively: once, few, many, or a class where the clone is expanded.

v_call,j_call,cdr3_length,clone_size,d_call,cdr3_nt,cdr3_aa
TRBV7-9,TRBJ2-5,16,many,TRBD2,TGTGCCAGCAGCTCCCCGAGGAAGCGGGGACAAGAGACCCAGTACTTC,CASSSPRKRGQETQYF
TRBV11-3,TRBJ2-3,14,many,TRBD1,TGTGCCAGCAGCTTACAGGGGGCTGCAGATACGCAGTATTTT,CASSLQGAADTQYF
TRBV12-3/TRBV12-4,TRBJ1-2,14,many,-,TGTGCCAGCAGTTTGGGAAGCCCTAACTATGGCTACACCTTC,CASSLGSPNYGYTF
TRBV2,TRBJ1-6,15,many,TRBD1,TGTGCCAGGGAAAACAGGGGGCTACTGGGTTCACCCCTCCACTTT,CARENRGLLGSPLHF
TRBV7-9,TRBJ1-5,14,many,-,TGTGCCAGCAGCTTAATTGGTGACAATCAGCCCCAGCATTTT,CASSLIGDNQPQHF
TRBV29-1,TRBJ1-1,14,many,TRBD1,TGCAGCGTTCGACTTACAGGGGGGGACACTGAAGCTTTCTTT,CSVRLTGGDTEAFF
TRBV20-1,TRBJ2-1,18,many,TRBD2,TGCAGTGCTCATCCCCTAGCGGGAGGGAAAGGGTCCTACAATGAGCAGTTCTTC,CSAHPLAGGKGSYNEQFF
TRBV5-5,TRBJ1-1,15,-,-,TGTGCCAGCAGCTTGTCCGCTGCGAGAAACACTGAAGCTTTCTTT,CASSLSAARNTEAFF
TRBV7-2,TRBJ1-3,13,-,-,TGTGCCAGCAGCTTAGAACCGGGAAACACCATATATTTT,CASSLEPGNTIYF
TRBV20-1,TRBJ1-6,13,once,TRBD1,TGCAGTGCCAGGGACAGGGCTGGATCACCCCTCCACTTT,CSARDRAGSPLHF
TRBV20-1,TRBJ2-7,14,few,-,TGCAGTGCTAGAGATGCGGGCGTCGGCTACGAGCAGTACTTC,CSARDAGVGYEQYF
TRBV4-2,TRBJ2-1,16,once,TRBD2,TGTGCCAGCAGCCGGGGGATACCGGGACTAGCGGGGGGAAGGTTCTTC,CASSRGIPGLAGGRFF
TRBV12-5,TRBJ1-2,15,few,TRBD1,TGTGCTAGTGGGACCGGGACAGGATATAACTATGGCTACACCTTC,CASGTGTGYNYGYTF
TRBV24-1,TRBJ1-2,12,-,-,TGTGCCACCAGTGATTACGCGGGAGGCTACACCTTC,CATSDYAGGYTF
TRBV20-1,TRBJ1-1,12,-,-,TGCAGTGCTAGAGGGGCCGGGTTTGAAGCTTTCTTT,CSARGAGFEAFF
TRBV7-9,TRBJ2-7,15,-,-,TGTGCCAGCAGCGGAAGGATTACCCTTGACTACGAGCAGTACTTC,CASSGRITLDYEQYF
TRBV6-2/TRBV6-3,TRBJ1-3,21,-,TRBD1,TGTGCCAGCAGTTACTCTGGTGATGGACAGGGAACTCCTCTATCTGGAAACACCATATATTTT,CASSYSGDGQGTPLSGNTIYF
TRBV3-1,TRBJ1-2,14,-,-,TGTGCCAGCAGTGAAAGGGTACAGGGAGATGGCTACACCTTC,CASSERVQGDGYTF
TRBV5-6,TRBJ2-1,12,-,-,TGTGCCAGCAACCTCGGGGGCAATGAGCAGTTCTTC,CASNLGGNEQFF
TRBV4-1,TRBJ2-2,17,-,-,TGCGCCAGCAGCCCATTCTCTAAGGGGGGGAACACCGGGGAGCTGTTTTTT,CASSPFSKGGNTGELFF
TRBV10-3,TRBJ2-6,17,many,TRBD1,TGTGCCACCTACCCCGGGACAGGGTCAACGGGGGCCAACGTCCTGACTTTC,CATYPGTGSTGANVLTF
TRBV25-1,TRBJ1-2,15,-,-,TGTGCCAGCAGTGAAACAGGACCCCTTTTACATGGCTACACCTTC,CASSETGPLLHGYTF
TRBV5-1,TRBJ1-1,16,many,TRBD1,TGCGCCAGCAGCTTAAACTCCGGGACAGGGGGAATTGAAGCTTTCTTT,CASSLNSGTGGIEAFF
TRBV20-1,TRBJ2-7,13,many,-,TGCAGTGCTAGAGATAGGACTAACTACGAGCAGTACTTC,CSARDRTNYEQYF
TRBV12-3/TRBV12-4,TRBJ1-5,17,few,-,TGTGCCAGCAGTTTACGGGGGCCGACTTATAGCAATCAGCCCCAGCATTTT,CASSLRGPTYSNQPQHF
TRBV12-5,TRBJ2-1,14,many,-,TGTGCTAGTGGTTTGGGGGCGGGCAACAATGAGCAGTTCTTC,CASGLGAGNNEQFF
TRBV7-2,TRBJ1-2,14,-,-,TGTGCCAGCAGCTTAGGACCAGGGGACTATGGCTACACCTTC,CASSLGPGDYGYTF
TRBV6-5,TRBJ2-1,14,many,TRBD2,TGTGCCAGCAGTTCGCTAGCGGGAGTTGGTGAGCAGTTCTTC,CASSSLAGVGEQFF
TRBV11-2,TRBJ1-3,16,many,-,TGTGCCAGCAGCTGGGCGGAGGGATCTGGTGGAAACACCATATATTTT,CASSWAEGSGGNTIYF
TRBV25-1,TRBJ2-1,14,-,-,TGTGCCAGCTCACCCACGCAAGGGTCTCTTGAGCAGTTCTTC,CASSPTQGSLEQFF
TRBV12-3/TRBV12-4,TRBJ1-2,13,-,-,TGTGCCAGCAGTTTCGACTCCACGGCGGGCTACACCTTC,CASSFDSTAGYTF
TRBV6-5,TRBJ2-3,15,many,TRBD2,TGTGCCAGCAGTTATCCGGGGGGGATCACAGATACGCAGTATTTT,CASSYPGGITDTQYF
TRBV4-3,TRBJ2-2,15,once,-,TGCGCCAGCAGCCAAGACATCGCGAACACCGGGGAGCTGTTTTTT,CASSQDIANTGELFF
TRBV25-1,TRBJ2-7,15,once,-,TGTGCCAGCAGTTTAGATGCGGGTAAATCCTACGAGCAGTACTTC,CASSLDAGKSYEQYF
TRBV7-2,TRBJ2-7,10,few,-,TGTGCCAGCAGCGCGAATGAGCAGTACTTC,CASSANEQYF
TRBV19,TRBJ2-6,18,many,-,TGTGCCAGTAGTATTGGGGGCCGACAGCAATCTGGGGCCAACGTCCTGACTTTC,CASSIGGRQQSGANVLTF
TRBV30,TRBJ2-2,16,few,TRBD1,TGTGCCTGGAGACTGGGGACAGGGGTGAACACCGGGGAGCTGTTTTTT,CAWRLGTGVNTGELFF
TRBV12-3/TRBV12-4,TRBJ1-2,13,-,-,TGTGCCAGCAGTTTCACAGGGTCTAATGGCTACACCTTC,CASSFTGSNGYTF
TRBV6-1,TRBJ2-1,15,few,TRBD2,TGTGCCAGCAGAGAAGACTTAGCGGGAGGGAATGAGCAGTTCTTC,CASREDLAGGNEQFF
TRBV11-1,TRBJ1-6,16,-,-,TGTGCCAGCAGCTTAGGTGAACACCTCGGGGATTCACCCCTCCACTTT,CASSLGEHLGDSPLHF
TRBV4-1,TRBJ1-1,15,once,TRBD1,TGCGCCAGCAGCCAACCCACAGGGGGCTACACTGAAGCTTTCTTT,CASSQPTGGYTEAFF
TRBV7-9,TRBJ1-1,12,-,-,TGTGCCAGCAGTCAACAGGACACTGAAGCTTTCTTT,CASSQQDTEAFF
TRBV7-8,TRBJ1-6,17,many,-,TGTGCCAGCAGCCATTCACCTTTTCGGGTCCTTAATTCACCCCTCCACTTT,CASSHSPFRVLNSPLHF
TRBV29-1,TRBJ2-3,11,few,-,TGCAGCGTTGGAACGGCAGATACGCAGTATTTT,CSVGTADTQYF
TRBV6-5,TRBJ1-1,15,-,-,TGTGCCAGCAGTTACTCGATTTTAGTCGACACTGAAGCTTTCTTT,CASSYSILVDTEAFF
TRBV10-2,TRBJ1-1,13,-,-,TGCGCCAGCAGTGAGTCGAAGGCGTCTGAAGCTTTCTTT,CASSESKASEAFF
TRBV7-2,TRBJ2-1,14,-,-,TGTGCCAGCAGCTTAGTGCAGTTGGCTAATGAGCAGTTCTTC,CASSLVQLANEQFF
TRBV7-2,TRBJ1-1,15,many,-,TGTGCCAGCAGCTTAATTAGTCAGGTGAACACTGAAGCTTTCTTT,CASSLISQVNTEAFF
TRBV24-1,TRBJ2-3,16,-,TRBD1,TGTGCCACCAGACCCACAGGGGCGACTTGGGGAGATACGCAGTATTTT,CATRPTGATWGDTQYF
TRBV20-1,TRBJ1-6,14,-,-,TGCAGTGCAGGCCTAGGGGGGACTAATTCACCCCTCCACTTT,CSAGLGGTNSPLHF
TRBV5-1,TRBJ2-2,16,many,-,TGCGCCAGCAGCTTGGTAGCGTCGTTGGGCACCGGGGAGCTGTTTTTT,CASSLVASLGTGELFF
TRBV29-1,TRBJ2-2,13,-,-,TGCAGCGTCGCCGGCAGAGGGACCGGGGAGCTGTTTTTT,CSVAGRGTGELFF
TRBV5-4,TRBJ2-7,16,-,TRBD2,TGTGCCAGCAGCCCTGGGCTAGCGGGTACCCTCTACGAGCAGTACTTC,CASSPGLAGTLYEQYF
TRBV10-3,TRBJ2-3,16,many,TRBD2,TGTGCCATCAGTGAGTCGGGACTAGCGGGGGTGCAAACGCAGTATTTT,CAISESGLAGVQTQYF
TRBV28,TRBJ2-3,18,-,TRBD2,TGTGCCAGCACCCTCGGGGGGAGGAGCGGGTATAACCGAGGTACGCAGTATTTT,CASTLGGRSGYNRGTQYF
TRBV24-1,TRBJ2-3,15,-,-,TGTGCCACCAGTGCTTCCCAGGGGGGCGCAGATACGCAGTATTTT,CATSASQGGADTQYF
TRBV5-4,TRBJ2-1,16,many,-,TGTGCCAGCAGCTTGGCTGCGGGCGGCTCCTACAATGAGCAGTTCTTC,CASSLAAGGSYNEQFF
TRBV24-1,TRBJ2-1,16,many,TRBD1,TGTGCCACCAGTGACCGGGACAGCAGCTCCTACAATGAGCAGTCCTTC,CATSDRDSSSYNEQSF
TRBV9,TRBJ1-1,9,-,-,TGTGCCAGCAGCCGACGGGAGTTCTTT,CASSRREFF